A selection of T cell receptor beta chains follows, all from one sample in a study of patients and donors after allogeneic stem cell transplantation. TCRdb recomputed calls from the RT-PCR reads with MiXCR, one row per CDR3 protein. The repertoire holds about 110,000 distinct CDR3 sequences, with around 36% as singletons. What was sequenced was blood, either unsorted or a sorted T cell fraction (not recorded which). The receptor source for this set is a human donor who was either an allogeneic HSCT recipient or a stem cell or donor lymphocyte infusion donor (not recorded which). It is not recorded whose cells these are; they may come from a transplant donor. Both conserved end residues are part of each CDR3. Fields, in order: clone size, D gene, V gene, J gene, CDR3 protein, CDR3 DNA. A D gene is named only where the DNA matches it firmly. Size values are once, few and many counts, or a class for expanded clones, and some rows have none.

>once|.|TRBV12-3/TRBV12-4|TRBJ2-1
CASSFLAGKANEQFF
TGTGCCAGCAGTTTCTTGGCGGGTAAGGCCAATGAGCAGTTCTTC
>.|.|TRBV5-1|TRBJ2-1
CASTTGRGNEQFF
TGCGCCAGCACCACCGGACGGGGCAATGAGCAGTTCTTC
>.|.|TRBV19|TRBJ1-5
CASSSYGGGQPQHF
TGTGCCAGTAGTTCCTACGGGGGCGGGCAGCCCCAGCATTTT
>.|.|TRBV6-6|TRBJ1-5
CASSPAGAQPQHF
TGTGCCAGCAGTCCCGCAGGGGCTCAGCCCCAGCATTTT
>.|.|TRBV5-1|TRBJ2-6
CASSLGYSGANVLTF
TGCGCCAGCAGCCTCGGGTACTCTGGGGCCAACGTCCTGACTTTC
>.|.|TRBV11-2|TRBJ1-3
CASSRRTNTIYF
TGTGCCAGCAGCAGGCGGACGAACACCATATATTTT
>few|TRBD2|TRBV7-3|TRBJ2-2
CASSPGSGRRNTGELFF
TGTGCCAGCAGCCCAGGTAGCGGGAGAAGAAACACCGGGGAGCTGTTTTTT
>.|TRBD1|TRBV20-1|TRBJ1-5
CSALGQGACQPQHF
TGCAGTGCTTTGGGACAGGGGGCTTGTCAGCCCCAGCATTTT
>once|TRBD2|TRBV25-1|TRBJ2-1
CASSESELAGGRAYNEQFF
TGTGCCAGCAGTGAATCGGAGTTGGCGGGAGGGAGGGCCTACAATGAGCAGTTCTTC
>few|.|TRBV15|TRBJ1-2
CATSRVANYGYTF
TGTGCCACCAGCAGAGTGGCCAACTATGGCTACACCTTC
>.|TRBD2|TRBV5-6|TRBJ2-1
CASSLASASGRHEQFF
TGTGCCAGCAGCTTGGCCAGTGCTAGCGGGAGGCATGAGCAGTTCTTC
>few|TRBD1|TRBV25-1|TRBJ2-7
CASSGKTGVGYEQYF
TGTGCCAGCAGTGGGAAGACAGGGGTGGGCTACGAGCAGTACTTC
>few|.|TRBV12-3/TRBV12-4|TRBJ2-7
CASSLEAYEQYF
TGTGCCAGCAGTTTAGAAGCCTACGAGCAGTACTTC
>.|TRBD2|TRBV19|TRBJ2-3
CASSAAGPGTDTQYF
TGTGCCAGTAGTGCAGCGGGACCGGGCACAGATACGCAGTATTTT
>.|.|TRBV6-5|TRBJ1-3
CASSPSQVRGGNTIYF
TGTGCCAGCAGTCCCAGCCAGGTCCGGGGTGGAAACACCATATATTTT
>few|.|TRBV28|TRBJ2-1
CASSLGGSYNEQFF
TGTGCCAGCAGTTTAGGGGGCTCCTACAATGAGCAGTTCTTC
>.|TRBD1|TRBV29-1|TRBJ2-2
CSVSGGRELFF
TGCAGCGTTTCAGGGGGTCGGGAGCTGTTTTTT
>.|.|TRBV3-1|TRBJ2-5
CASSQDSREETQYF
TGTGCCAGCAGCCAAGATTCCAGGGAAGAGACCCAGTACTTC
>.|.|TRBV5-6|TRBJ1-2
CASSPRGAYGYTF
TGTGCCAGCAGCCCCAGGGGTGCCTATGGCTACACCTTC
>.|.|TRBV5-1|TRBJ2-1
CASSRSIAAQDNEQFF
TGCGCCAGCAGCCGCTCAATAGCGGCTCAAGATAATGAGCAGTTCTTC
>.|.|TRBV5-1|TRBJ2-3
CASEGSATDTQYF
TGCGCCAGCGAGGGTAGCGCCACAGATACGCAGTATTTT